The present T cell receptor beta chain was sequenced within a study of T-cell reconstitution after alpha-beta-depleted transplantation in children. Germline V gene data show CDR1 as MDHEN and CDR2 as SYDVKM. This CDR3 has 15 amino acids. V lost 2 bases to trimming and J lost 2 bases, with 12 bases between them. It was with unique molecular identifiers that the TCRbeta library was prepared. TCRdb re-called the PCR reads with MiXCR, one entry per CDR3 protein. Seen here are about 980,000 distinct CDR3 sequences, about 31% observed once, and the top ten hold about 28%. The chain recombines TRBV28 with TRBJ2-5, with TRBD2 as a possible D gene (6 bases). The receptor comes from a boy under two years old who had a stem cell transplant for SCID, so the T cells may come from the graft donor. Here the sequenced sample was PBMCs, mostly from graft donor cells, taken 360 days after TCRalphabeta/CD19-depleted stem cell transplant. CDR3 residues: CASSLAQEGQETQYF. CDR3 sequence (DNA): TGTGCCAGCAGTTTAGCCCAGGAGGGGCAAGAGACCCAGTACTTC.